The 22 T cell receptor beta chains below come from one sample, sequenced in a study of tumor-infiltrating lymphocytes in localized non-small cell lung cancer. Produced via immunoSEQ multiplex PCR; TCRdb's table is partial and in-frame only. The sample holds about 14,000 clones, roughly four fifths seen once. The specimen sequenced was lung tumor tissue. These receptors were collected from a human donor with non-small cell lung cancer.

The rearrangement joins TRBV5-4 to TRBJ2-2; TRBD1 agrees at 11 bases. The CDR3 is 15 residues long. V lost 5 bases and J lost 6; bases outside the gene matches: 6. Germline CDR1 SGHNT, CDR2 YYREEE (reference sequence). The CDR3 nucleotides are TGTGCCAGCAGTCGGGACAGGGGGGGTCCCGGGGAGCTGTTTTTT. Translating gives CASSRDRGGPGELFF.

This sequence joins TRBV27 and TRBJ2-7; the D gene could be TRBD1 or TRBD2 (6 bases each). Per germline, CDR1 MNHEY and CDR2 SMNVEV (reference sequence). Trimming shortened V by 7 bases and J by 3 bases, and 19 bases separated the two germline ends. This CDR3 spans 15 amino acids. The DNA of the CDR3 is TGTGCCAGCAAGAGTCGGCCGGGGGCAATCTACGAGCAGTACTTC. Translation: CASKSRPGAIYEQYF.

CDR3 bases: TGTGCCAGCAGGGACTATCGCTCCTACGAGCAGTACTTC. Residues: CASRDYRSYEQYF. This chain joins TRBV5-4 and TRBJ2-7, with D perhaps TRBD2 (6 bases). There are 13 residues in the CDR3. V was cut by 5 bases and J by 0 bases, with 9 bases left in between. Germline CDR1 is SGHNT and CDR2 is YYREEE (reference sequence).

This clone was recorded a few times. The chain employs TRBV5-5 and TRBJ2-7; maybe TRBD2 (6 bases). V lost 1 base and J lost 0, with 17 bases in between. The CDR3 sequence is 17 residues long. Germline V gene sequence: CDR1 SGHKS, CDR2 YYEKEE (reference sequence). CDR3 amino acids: CASSLRSGRLGSYEQYF. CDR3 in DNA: TGTGCCAGCAGCTTGAGGTCGGGGAGGCTCGGCTCCTACGAGCAGTACTTC.

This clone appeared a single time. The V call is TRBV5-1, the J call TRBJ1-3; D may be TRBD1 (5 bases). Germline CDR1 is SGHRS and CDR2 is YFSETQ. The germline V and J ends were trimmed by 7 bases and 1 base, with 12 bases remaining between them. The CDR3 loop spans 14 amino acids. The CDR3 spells CASSDDRSGNTIYF. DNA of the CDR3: TGCGCCAGCTCCGATGACAGATCTGGAAACACCATATATTTT.

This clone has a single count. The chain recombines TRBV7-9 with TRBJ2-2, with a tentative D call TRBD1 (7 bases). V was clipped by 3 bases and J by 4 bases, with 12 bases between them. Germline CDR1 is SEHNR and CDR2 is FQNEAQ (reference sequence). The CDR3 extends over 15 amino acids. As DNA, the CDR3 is TGTGCCAGCAGCTTCGGAGGGGGCGGCACCGGGGAGCTGTTTTTT. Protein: CASSFGGGGTGELFF. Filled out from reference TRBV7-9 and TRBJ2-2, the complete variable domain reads DTGVSQNPRHKITKRGQNVTFRCDPISEHNRLYWYRQTLGQGPEFLTYFQNEAQLEKSRLLSDRFSAERPKGSFSTLEIQRTEQGDSAMYLCASSFGGGGTGELFFGEGSRLTVL.

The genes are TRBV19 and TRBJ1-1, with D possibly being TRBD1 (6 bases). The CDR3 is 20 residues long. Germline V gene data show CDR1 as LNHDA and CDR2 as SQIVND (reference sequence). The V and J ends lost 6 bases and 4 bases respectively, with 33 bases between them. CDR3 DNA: TGTGCCAGTAGAGGGGGAAACCTCAGGGAGGAGTTGCGAGGGGGCACTGAAGCTTTCTTT. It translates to CASRGGNLREELRGGTEAFF.

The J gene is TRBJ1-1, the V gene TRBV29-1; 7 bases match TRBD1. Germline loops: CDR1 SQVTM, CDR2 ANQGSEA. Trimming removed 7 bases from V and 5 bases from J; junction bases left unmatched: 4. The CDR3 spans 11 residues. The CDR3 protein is CSAKGATEAFF. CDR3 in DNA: TGCAGCGCGAAGGGGGCGACTGAAGCTTTCTTT.

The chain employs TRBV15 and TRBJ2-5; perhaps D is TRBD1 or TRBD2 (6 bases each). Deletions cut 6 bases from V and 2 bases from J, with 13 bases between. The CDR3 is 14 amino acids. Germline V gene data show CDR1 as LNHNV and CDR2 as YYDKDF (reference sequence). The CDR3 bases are TGTGCCACCAGGGAGGGAGGACAGCAAGAGACCCAGTACTTC. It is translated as CATREGGQQETQYF.

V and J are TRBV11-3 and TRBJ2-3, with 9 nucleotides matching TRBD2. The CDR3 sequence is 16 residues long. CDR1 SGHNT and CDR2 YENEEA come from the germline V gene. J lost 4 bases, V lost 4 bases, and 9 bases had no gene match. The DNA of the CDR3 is TGTGCCAGCAGCTCGAACAGCGGGGGGCAGGCAGATACGCAGTATTTT. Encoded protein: CASSSNSGGQADTQYF.

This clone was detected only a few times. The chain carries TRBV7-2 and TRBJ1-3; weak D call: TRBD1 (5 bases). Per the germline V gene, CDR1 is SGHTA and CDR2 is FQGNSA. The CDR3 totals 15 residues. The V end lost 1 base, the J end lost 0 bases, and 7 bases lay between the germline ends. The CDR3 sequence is CASSLVRASGNTIYF. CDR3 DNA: TGTGCCAGCAGCTTAGTCAGGGCCTCTGGAAACACCATATATTTT.

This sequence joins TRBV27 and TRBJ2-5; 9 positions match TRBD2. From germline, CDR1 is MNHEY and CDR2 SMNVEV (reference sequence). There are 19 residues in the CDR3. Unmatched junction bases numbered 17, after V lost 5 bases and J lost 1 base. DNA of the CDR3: TGTGCCAGCAGTCCACTCCCGAGGCGGGTAGCGGGGGTCCAAGAGACCCAGTACTTC. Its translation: CASSPLPRRVAGVQETQYF.

CDR3 amino acids: CASTRAEETQYF. DNA of the CDR3: TGTGCCAGCACCCGAGCAGAAGAGACCCAGTACTTC. This sequence joins TRBV2 and TRBJ2-5; D gene ambiguous. The CDR3 covers 12 residues. Germline V gene lookup returns CDR1 SNHLY and CDR2 FYNNEI. V lost 7 bases and J 3 bases, leaving 9 bases between the germline ends.

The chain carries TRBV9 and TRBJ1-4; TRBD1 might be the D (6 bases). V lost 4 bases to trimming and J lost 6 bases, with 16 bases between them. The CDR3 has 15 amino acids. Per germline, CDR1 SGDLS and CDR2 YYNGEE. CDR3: CASSPAQGSYEKLFF. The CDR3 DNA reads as TGTGCCAGCAGCCCTGCACAGGGTTCCTATGAAAAACTGTTTTTT. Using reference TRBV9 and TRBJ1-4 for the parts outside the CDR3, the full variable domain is DSGVTQTPKHLITATGQRVTLRCSPRSGDLSVYWYQQSLDQGLQFLIQYYNGEERAKGNILERFSAQQFPDLHSELNLSSLELGDSALYFCASSPAQGSYEKLFFGSGTQLSVL.

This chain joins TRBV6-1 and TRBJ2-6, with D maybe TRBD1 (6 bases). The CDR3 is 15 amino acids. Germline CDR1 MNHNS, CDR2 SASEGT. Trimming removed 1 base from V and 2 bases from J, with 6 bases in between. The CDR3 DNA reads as TGTGCCAGCAGTGAAGAGGGGGCTGGGGCCAACGTCCTGACTTTC. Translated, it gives CASSEEGAGANVLTF.

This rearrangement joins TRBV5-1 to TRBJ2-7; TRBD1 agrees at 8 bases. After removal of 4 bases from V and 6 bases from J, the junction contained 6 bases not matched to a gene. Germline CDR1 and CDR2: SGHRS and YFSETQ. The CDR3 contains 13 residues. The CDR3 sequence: CASSTGQVGEQYF. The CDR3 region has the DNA TGCGCCAGCAGCACGGGACAGGTGGGCGAGCAGTACTTC.

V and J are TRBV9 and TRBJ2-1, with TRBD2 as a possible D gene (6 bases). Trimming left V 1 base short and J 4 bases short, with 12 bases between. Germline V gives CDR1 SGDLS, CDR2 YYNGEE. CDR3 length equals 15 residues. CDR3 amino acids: CASSVRGENYNEQFF. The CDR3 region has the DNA TGTGCCAGCAGCGTACGCGGGGAGAATTACAATGAGCAGTTCTTC.

CDR3 nucleotides: TGCGCCAGCAGAGGGGAGGCCACAGATACGCAGTATTTT. Translation gives CASRGEATDTQYF. The chain employs TRBV5-1 and TRBJ2-3, with D maybe TRBD2 (6 bases). V gave up 5 bases and J gave up 2 bases, with 9 bases separating them. Germline-derived CDR1 and CDR2 are SGHRS and YFSETQ. The CDR3 contains 13 residues.

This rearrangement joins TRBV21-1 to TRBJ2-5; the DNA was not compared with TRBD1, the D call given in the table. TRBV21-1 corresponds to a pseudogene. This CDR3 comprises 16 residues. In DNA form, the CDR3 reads TGTGCCAGCAGCAAAAAAAAAGGGGACAGGGAAGAGACCCAGTACTTC. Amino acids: CASSKKKGDREETQYF.

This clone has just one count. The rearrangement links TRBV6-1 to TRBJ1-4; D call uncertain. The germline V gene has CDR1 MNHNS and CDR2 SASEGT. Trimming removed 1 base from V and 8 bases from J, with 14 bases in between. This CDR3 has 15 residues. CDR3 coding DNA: TGTGCCAGCAGTGAAGTAACAGTGCCTCCAGAAAAACTGTTTTTT. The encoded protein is CASSEVTVPPEKLFF.

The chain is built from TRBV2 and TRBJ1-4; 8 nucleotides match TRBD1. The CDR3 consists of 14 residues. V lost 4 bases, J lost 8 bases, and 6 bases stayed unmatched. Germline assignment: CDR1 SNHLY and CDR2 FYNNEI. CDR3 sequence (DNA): TGTGCCAGCAGTGGAGGACAGGGTGGCGAAAAACTGTTTTTT. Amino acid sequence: CASSGGQGGEKLFF. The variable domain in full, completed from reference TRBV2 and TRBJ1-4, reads EPEVTQTPSHQVTQMGQEVILRCVPISNHLYFYWYRQILGQKVEFLVSFYNNEISEKSEIFDDQFSVERPDGSNFTLKIRSTKLEDSAMYFCASSGGQGGEKLFFGSGTQLSVL.

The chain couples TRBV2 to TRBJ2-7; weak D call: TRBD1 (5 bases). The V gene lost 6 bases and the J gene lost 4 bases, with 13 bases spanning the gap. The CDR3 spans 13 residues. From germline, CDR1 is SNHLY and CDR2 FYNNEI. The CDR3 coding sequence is TGTGCCAGCAGCCCGCCAGGGTTATACGAGCAGTACTTC. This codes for CASSPPGLYEQYF.